The 12 T cell receptor beta chains below all came from one sample that was sequenced in a study of T cells after yellow fever vaccination. From the 5' RACE reads, TCRdb called clonotypes with MiXCR, one entry per CDR3 protein. The data show approximately 31,000 distinct CDR3 sequences, roughly a tenth seen once. Sequenced material: PBMCs, either bulk or a sorted T-cell subset (CD4+, CD8+, memory, or dextramer-sorted; not recorded which), taken less than 16 days after the first yellow fever vaccination. The receptors originated from a man younger than 35 who received the YFV17D yellow fever vaccine.

Ten or more counts support this clonotype. This sequence joins TRBV9 and TRBJ2-1; tentative D call: TRBD1 (6 bases). The CDR3 has 14 residues. Germline V lookup: CDR1 SGDLS, CDR2 YYNGEE. Trimming pared 9 bases from V and 5 bases from J, leaving 18 bases between. The CDR3 DNA is TGTGCCACCGCGATGGGGGCGGCTAACAATGAGCAGTTCTTC. This encodes CATAMGAANNEQFF.

This clonotype was picked up many times. V usage is TRBV7-2 and J usage is TRBJ2-1; D gene unclear. Trimming shortened V by 1 base and J by 5 bases, and 9 bases separated the two germline ends. The CDR3 is 14 amino acids. The germline CDR1 and CDR2 sequences are SGHTA and FQGNSA. For the CDR3, the DNA is TGTGCCAGCAGCTTAGTCTCCAGACACAATGAGCAGTTCTTC. This encodes CASSLVSRHNEQFF.

This clonotype was observed at least ten times. The chain carries TRBV20-1 and TRBJ2-1; 12 nucleotides line up with TRBD2. Germline lookup yields CDR1 DFQATT and CDR2 SNEGSKA (reference sequence). The CDR3 runs 17 residues. J gave up 4 bases and V 3 bases, and 10 bases lay outside the gene matches. The CDR3 region is CSARSASGGEGYNEQFF. In DNA form, the CDR3 reads TGCAGTGCTAGGTCCGCTAGCGGGGGGGAAGGATACAATGAGCAGTTCTTC.

This clonotype was seen ten or more times. This chain connects TRBV6-2 or TRBV6-3 to TRBJ2-3; no reliable D call. V lost 6 bases and J lost 0, with 13 bases in between. This CDR3 comprises 15 residues. Germline V gene lookup returns CDR1 MNHEY and CDR2 SVGEGT. In DNA, the CDR3 is TGTGCCAGCAGCGGAGTTCCTGACAGCACAGATACGCAGTATTTT. Translation: CASSGVPDSTDTQYF.

This clonotype appeared many times. The chain is built from TRBV18 and TRBJ2-5; D unresolved. The germline V gene encodes CDR1 KGHSH and CDR2 LQKENI. The CDR3 has 15 amino acids. V lost 6 bases and J 7 bases, leaving 21 bases between the germline ends. The DNA of the CDR3 is TGTGCCAGCTCCCTAGACCCGGGCCGTACCGGGACCCAGTACTTC. This gives the protein CASSLDPGRTGTQYF.

This clonotype was found many times. This sequence joins TRBV28 and TRBJ2-5; perhaps TRBD2 as D (6 bases). Trimming pared 5 bases from V and 5 bases from J, leaving 15 bases between. CDR3 length: 14 residues. From germline, CDR1 is MDHEN and CDR2 SYDVKM. The CDR3 DNA is TGTGCCAGCAGTCGACTAGACGTGGCGGAGACCCAGTACTTC. This sequence encodes CASSRLDVAETQYF.

In its sample, this clonotype was seen many times. The gene calls are TRBV6-5 and TRBJ2-2; 10 nucleotides agree with TRBD2. Germline V gene data show CDR1 as MNHEY and CDR2 as SVGAGI. The CDR3 consists of 15 residues. V lost 6 bases and J lost 1; bases outside the gene matches: 2. The CDR3 DNA reads TGTGCCAGCAGCCCTAGCGGGGGGAACACCGGGGAGCTGTTTTTT. This translates into CASSPSGGNTGELFF.

As concerns this clonotype: This sequence may be a read error, since a much larger clone differs from it by one base. The gene calls are TRBV20-1 and TRBJ1-2; D is unresolved. CDR1 is DFQATT and CDR2 is SNEGSKA in the germline V gene (reference sequence). Trimming took off 3 bases at V and 8 bases at J, with 10 bases between the two ends. This CDR3 region has 11 residues. CDR3 residues: CSASRYEGYTF. The CDR3, as DNA: TGCAGTGCTAGTCGGTATGAAGGCTACACCTTC.

Many counts were recorded for this clonotype. This chain links TRBV6-5 with TRBJ1-1; D possibly corresponds to TRBD1 (5 bases). The V and J ends lost 3 bases and 5 bases respectively, with 10 bases between them. The CDR3 runs to 13 residues. Germline assignment: CDR1 MNHEY and CDR2 SVGAGI. For the CDR3, the DNA is TGTGCCAGCAGTTATCGGGACCAGACTGAAGCTTTCTTT. It encodes CASSYRDQTEAFF.

This clonotype was seen many times. The V and J genes are TRBV6-5 and TRBJ2-3; maybe TRBD2 (6 bases). CDR1 and CDR2 from the germline V gene are MNHEY and SVGAGI. Between the trimmed V and J ends, which lost 6 bases and 4 bases, there was a span of 17 bases. The CDR3 loop spans 15 amino acids. The DNA of the CDR3 is TGTGCCAGCAGCCAACCGGGGGACGAGGCAGATACGCAGTATTTT. It translates to CASSQPGDEADTQYF.

This clonotype has a count of ten or more. This chain joins TRBV11-2 and TRBJ1-1; TRBD1 matches at 8 bases. After removal of 3 bases from V and 1 base from J, the junction contained 7 bases not matched to a gene. This CDR3 has 16 residues. Germline V gene lookup returns CDR1 SGHAT and CDR2 FQNNGV. CDR3 sequence (DNA): TGTGCCAGCAGCTTGTCAGGGGGCGTTGGGAACACTGAAGCTTTCTTT. Encoded protein: CASSLSGGVGNTEAFF.

This clonotype appeared many times. The chain has TRBV27 and TRBJ1-5, with D perhaps TRBD1 (6 bases). This CDR3 is built from 15 residues. V shed 6 bases and J shed 0 bases, with 12 bases lying between them. Germline V gives CDR1 MNHEY, CDR2 SMNVEV (reference sequence). The CDR3 sequence: CASSPTGFSNQPQHF. DNA for the CDR3: TGTGCCAGCAGCCCAACAGGGTTTAGCAATCAGCCCCAGCATTTT.